The text below deals with one T cell receptor beta chain. The data derive from a study of blood T cell repertoires in COVID-19. Study overall: In each case, the material was cDNA or gDNA derived from T cells, B-cell-depleted T cells, or PBMCs.

Per the authors' pipeline: Estimation of nucleated cell counts was performed using reference gene primer amplification. The repertoire was sequenced with immunoSEQ multiplex PCR; TCRdb's copy has only in-frame clones and lacks some. V, J and clone size reflect that table, while D and trimming were determined from the DNA. The profile shows hundreds of thousands of clones, 75% to 85% of them singletons. The CDR3 consists of 16 residues. CDR1 is SEHNR and CDR2 is FQNEAQ in the germline V gene (reference sequence). Trimming cost V 3 bases and J 0 bases; bases outside gene matches: 5. V gene TRBV7-9 combines with J gene TRBJ2-1; 7 bases line up with TRBD1. The sample taken for sequencing was peripheral blood. The TCR sequence derives from a woman in her thirties with COVID-19, enrolled during active disease. CDR3 nucleotide sequence: TGTGCCAGCAGCTTCGAGGGACAGAGCTCCTACAATGAGCAGTTCTTC. The encoded protein is CASSFEGQSSYNEQFF.